These 8 T cell receptor beta chains originate from one sample sequenced in a study of chemoradiotherapy in HPV16-positive cancers. Libraries were prepared by immunoSEQ multiplex PCR; TCRdb keeps only in-frame clonotypes and omits some of them. The table lists tens of thousands of clones, about 85% of them singletons. The sample consisted of blood, taken from a patient who underwent chemoradiotherapy. All receptors derive from a human donor with HPV-associated anogenital cancer.

J is TRBJ2-7 and V is TRBV6-1, with D perhaps TRBD2 (6 bases). The length of the CDR3 is 15 residues. Germline assignment: CDR1 MNHNS and CDR2 SASEGT. Deletions cut 4 bases from V and 0 bases from J, with 13 bases between. The CDR3 sequence: CASSVNWGDSYEQYF. CDR3 coding DNA: TGTGCCAGCAGTGTTAATTGGGGGGACTCCTACGAGCAGTACTTC.

V usage is TRBV9 and J usage is TRBJ1-1; possible D gene TRBD1, 5 bases. The CDR3 is 15 residues long. The germline V and J ends were trimmed by 3 bases and 4 bases, with 16 bases remaining between them. Germline CDR1 is SGDLS and CDR2 is YYNGEE. CDR3 sequence (DNA): TGTGCCAGCAGCGGACACAAGGGGCTCGCCACTGAAGCTTTCTTT. It translates to CASSGHKGLATEAFF.

The V call is TRBV7-2, the J call TRBJ2-4; 8 bases fit TRBD2. With V trimmed by 2 bases and J by 5 bases, 5 bases remained unmatched. Germline CDR1 reads SGHTA; CDR2 reads FQGNSA. The CDR3 totals 15 residues. CDR3 in DNA: TGTGCCAGCAGCTTATCGGGAGGGTTCGAAAACATTCAGTACTTC. Its protein is CASSLSGGFENIQYF.

This chain uses TRBV6-1 with TRBJ2-1; perhaps TRBD1 as D (6 bases). Trimming pared 4 bases from V and 6 bases from J, leaving 16 bases between. Germline V gene sequence: CDR1 MNHNS, CDR2 SASEGT. This CDR3 spans 15 amino acids. CDR3 region: CASSGGTPGSNEQFF. The DNA of the CDR3 is TGTGCCAGCAGTGGGGGGACACCTGGGTCCAATGAGCAGTTCTTC.

The chain is built from TRBV6-6 and TRBJ1-4, with 7 bases fitting TRBD1. Germline CDR1 MNHNY, CDR2 SVGAGI (reference sequence). This CDR3 has 14 amino acids. J gave up 4 bases and V 6 bases, and 5 bases lay outside the gene matches. The CDR3 DNA is TGTGCCAGCAGCTACGACAGGGTTAATGAAAAACTGTTTTTT. Amino acid sequence: CASSYDRVNEKLFF.

The chain uses TRBV6-1 and TRBJ2-3; 11 bases agree with TRBD2. CDR3 size: 17 residues. Trimming took 4 bases from V and 4 from J; bases not matched to a gene: 10. Per germline, CDR1 MNHNS and CDR2 SASEGT. CDR3 coding DNA: TGTGCCAGCAGTGGTAGCGGGGGGGCCGATCTGCCAGATACGCAGTATTTT. Amino acid sequence: CASSGSGGADLPDTQYF.

V and J are TRBV9 and TRBJ2-1; 7 bases match TRBD2. The trim removed 0 bases at V and 7 bases at J, leaving 16 bases unmatched. Germline V CDR1 and CDR2: SGDLS, YYNGEE. The CDR3 is made up of 18 amino acids. The CDR3 DNA is TGTGCCAGCAGCGTAGCTGGCCTAGCGGACGCCCAGAGGAATGAGCAGTTCTTC. This sequence encodes CASSVAGLADAQRNEQFF.

This clone was counted a single time. The V and J genes are TRBV5-8 and TRBJ1-1; TRBD1 matches at 8 bases. Looked up from germline, CDR1 is SGHTS and CDR2 is YDEGEE. CDR3 length: 14 residues. V lost 6 bases to trimming and J lost 8 bases; unmatched junction nucleotides: 12. This chain's CDR3 is CASTRDRGGREAFF. CDR3 nucleotides: TGTGCCAGCACGCGAGACAGGGGTGGAAGGGAAGCTTTCTTT.